The 5 T cell receptor beta chains reported below all come from one sample, sequenced in a study of T-cell memory formation after mild COVID-19. MiXCR, applied by TCRdb to the 5' RACE reads, yields one record per CDR3 protein. The sample lists 300,000 to 350,000 distinct CDR3 sequences, roughly an eighth occurring once. Sequenced: PBMCs or a T cell subset sorted from them (not recorded which). The receptors were gathered from a man between 18 and 29 years old who had mild COVID-19 (a few samples of this study predate the infection). Cell type and time point are not known.

This clonotype appeared a few times. The rearrangement uses TRBV20-1 and TRBJ2-1; a weak D match, TRBD2 (6 bases). The CDR3 length is 14 residues. Germline CDR1 reads DFQATT; CDR2 reads SNEGSKA (reference sequence). Trimming pared 5 bases from V and 2 bases from J, leaving 13 bases between. As DNA, the CDR3 is TGCAGTGCTGCGGGCGGGGCGGCCTACAATGAGCAGTTCTTC. Its translation is CSAAGGAAYNEQFF.

V is TRBV3-1 and J is TRBJ2-1; the D is unclear. V was cut by 2 bases and J by 6 bases, with 17 bases left in between. The CDR3 is 16 amino acids. Looked up from germline, CDR1 is LGHDT and CDR2 is YNNKEL (reference sequence). The CDR3 DNA follows: TGTGCCAGCAGCCAAAACCGAGGTCCACCGGGCAATGAGCAGTTCTTC. It is translated as CASSQNRGPPGNEQFF.

This clonotype was seen more than once but under ten times. The chain couples TRBV12-3 or TRBV12-4 to TRBJ2-1, with 7 positions matching TRBD2. This CDR3 contains 14 residues. With 4 bases clipped from V and 5 bases from J, the junction kept 5 bases outside the gene matches. The CDR3 region has the DNA TGTGCCAGCAGTTCGATTGGGGGGGACAATGAGCAGTTCTTC. Translating it yields CASSSIGGDNEQFF.

This clonotype occurred many times. The chain has TRBV7-8 and TRBJ2-7, with D possibly being TRBD1 (6 bases). The CDR3 runs 13 residues. V gave up 5 bases and J gave up 6 bases, with 14 bases separating them. Germline CDR1 and CDR2: SGHVS and FQNEAQ. In DNA form, the CDR3 reads TGTGCCAGCAGCCAGGACACAGGGAGCGAGCAGTACGTC. Protein: CASSQDTGSEQYV.

The chain employs TRBV6-5 and TRBJ1-5; 8 bases are shared with TRBD1. This CDR3 has 15 residues. CDR1 is MNHEY, CDR2 SVGAGI, per germline. Unmatched junction bases numbered 5, after V lost 0 bases and J lost 7 bases. The CDR3 is CASSYSDREGQPQHF. The CDR3 DNA follows: TGTGCCAGCAGTTACTCGGACAGGGAAGGCCAGCCCCAGCATTTT.